This T cell receptor beta chain was profiled in a study of cytomegalovirus exposure and HLA in healthy donors. General study results and limits: Common viral pathogens were later found to be apparently linked to several of the most significant clusters. A classifier reportedly called cytomegalovirus status with high sensitivity and specificity. Presence/absence analyses assumed roughly uniform sequencing depth across donors, which may not hold.

Donors had nominal health at sampling but likely had unrecorded immune exposures. PCR was performed using 60 Vbeta and 13 Jbeta primers. Repertoires were generated with immunoSEQ multiplex PCR, while TCRdb's copy carries only in-frame clones and drops some. The table lists roughly 180,000 clones, approximately 85% of them singletons. The length of the CDR3 is 12 residues. Trimming stripped 7 bases from V and 7 bases from J, with 11 bases between. Germline V lookup: CDR1 WSHSY, CDR2 SAAADI. On this clone itself: The antigen remains unidentified.

The clonotype comes from a man aged 18 to 35 in good health and CMV-seropositive. The chain links TRBV10-2 to TRBJ2-1, with D unresolved. Sequencing was performed on PBMCs. CDR3 sequence (DNA): TGCGCCAGCAACGATCGAGCGAATGAGCAGTTCTTC. Translated: CASNDRANEQFF.